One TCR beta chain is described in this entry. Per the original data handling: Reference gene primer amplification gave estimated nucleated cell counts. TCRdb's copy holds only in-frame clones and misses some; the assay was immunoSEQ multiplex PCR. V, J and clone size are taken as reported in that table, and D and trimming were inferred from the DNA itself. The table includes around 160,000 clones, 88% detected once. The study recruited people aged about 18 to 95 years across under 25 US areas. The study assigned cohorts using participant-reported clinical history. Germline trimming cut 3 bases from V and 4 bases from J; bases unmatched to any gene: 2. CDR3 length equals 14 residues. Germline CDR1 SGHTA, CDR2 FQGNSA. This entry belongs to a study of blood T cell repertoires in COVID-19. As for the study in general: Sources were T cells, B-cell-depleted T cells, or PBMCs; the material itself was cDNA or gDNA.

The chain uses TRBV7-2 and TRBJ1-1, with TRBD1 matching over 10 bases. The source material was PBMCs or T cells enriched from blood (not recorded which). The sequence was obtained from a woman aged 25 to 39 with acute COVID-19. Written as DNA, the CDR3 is TGTGCCAGCAGCTTGAGACAGGGGGCCACTGAAGCTTTCTTT. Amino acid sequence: CASSLRQGATEAFF.